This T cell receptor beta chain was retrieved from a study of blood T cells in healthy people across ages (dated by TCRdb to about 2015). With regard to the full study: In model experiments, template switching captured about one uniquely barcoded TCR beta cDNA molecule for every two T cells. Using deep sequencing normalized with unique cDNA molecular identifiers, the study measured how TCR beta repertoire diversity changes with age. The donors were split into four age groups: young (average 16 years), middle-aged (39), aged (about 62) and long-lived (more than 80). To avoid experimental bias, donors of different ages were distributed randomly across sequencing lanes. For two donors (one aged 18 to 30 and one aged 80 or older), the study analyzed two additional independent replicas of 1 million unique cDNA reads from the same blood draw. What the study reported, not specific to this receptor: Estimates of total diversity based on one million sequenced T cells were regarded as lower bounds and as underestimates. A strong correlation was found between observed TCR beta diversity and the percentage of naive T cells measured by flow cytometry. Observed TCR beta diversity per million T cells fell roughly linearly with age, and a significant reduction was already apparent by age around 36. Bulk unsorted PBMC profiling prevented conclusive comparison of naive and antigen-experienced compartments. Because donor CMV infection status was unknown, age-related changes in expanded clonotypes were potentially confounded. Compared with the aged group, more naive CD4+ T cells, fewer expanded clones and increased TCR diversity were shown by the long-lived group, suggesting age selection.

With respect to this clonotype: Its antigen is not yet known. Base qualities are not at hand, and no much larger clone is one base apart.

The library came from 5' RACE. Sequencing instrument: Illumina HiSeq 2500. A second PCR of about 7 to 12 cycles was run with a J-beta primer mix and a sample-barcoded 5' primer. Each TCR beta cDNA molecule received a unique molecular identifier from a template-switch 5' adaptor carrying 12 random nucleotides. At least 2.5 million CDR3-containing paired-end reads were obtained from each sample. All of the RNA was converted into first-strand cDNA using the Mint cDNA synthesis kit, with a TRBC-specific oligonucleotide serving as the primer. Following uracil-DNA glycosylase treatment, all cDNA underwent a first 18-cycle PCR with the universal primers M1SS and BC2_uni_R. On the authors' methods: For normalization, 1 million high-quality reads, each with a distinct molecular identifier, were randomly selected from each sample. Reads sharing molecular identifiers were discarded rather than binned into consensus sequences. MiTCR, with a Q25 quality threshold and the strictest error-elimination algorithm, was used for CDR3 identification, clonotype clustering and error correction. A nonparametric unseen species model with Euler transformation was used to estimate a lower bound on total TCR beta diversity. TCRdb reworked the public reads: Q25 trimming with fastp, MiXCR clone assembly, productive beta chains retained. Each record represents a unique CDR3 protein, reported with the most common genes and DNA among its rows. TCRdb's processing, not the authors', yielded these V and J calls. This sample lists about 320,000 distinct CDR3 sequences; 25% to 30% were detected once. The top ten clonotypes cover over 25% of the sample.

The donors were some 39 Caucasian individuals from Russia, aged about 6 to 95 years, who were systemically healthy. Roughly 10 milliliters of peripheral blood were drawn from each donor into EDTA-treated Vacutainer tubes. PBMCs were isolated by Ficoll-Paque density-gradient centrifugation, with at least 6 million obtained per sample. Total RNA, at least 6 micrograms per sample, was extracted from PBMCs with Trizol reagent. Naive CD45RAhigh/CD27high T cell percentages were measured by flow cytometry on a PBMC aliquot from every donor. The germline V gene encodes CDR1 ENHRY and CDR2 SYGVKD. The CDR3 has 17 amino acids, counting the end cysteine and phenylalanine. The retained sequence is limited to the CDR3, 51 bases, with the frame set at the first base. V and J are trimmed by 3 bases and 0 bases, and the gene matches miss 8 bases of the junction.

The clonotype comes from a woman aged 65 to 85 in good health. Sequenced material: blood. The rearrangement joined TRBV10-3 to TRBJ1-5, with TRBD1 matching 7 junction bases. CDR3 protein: CAISDGRGDYSNQPQHF. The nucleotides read TGTGCCATCAGTGACGGCAGGGGGGACTATAGCAATCAGCCCCAGCATTTT.